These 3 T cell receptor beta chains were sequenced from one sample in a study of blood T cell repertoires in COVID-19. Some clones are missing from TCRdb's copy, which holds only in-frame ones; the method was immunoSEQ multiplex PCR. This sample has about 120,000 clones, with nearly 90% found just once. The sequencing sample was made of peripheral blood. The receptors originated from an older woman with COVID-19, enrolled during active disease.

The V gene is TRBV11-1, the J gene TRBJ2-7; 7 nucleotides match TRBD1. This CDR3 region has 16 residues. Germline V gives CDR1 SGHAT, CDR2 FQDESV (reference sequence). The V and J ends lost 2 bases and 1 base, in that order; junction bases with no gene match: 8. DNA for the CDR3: TGTGCCAGCAGCTTACAGAACAGGGGTCAATCCTACGAGCAGTACTTC. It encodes CASSLQNRGQSYEQYF.

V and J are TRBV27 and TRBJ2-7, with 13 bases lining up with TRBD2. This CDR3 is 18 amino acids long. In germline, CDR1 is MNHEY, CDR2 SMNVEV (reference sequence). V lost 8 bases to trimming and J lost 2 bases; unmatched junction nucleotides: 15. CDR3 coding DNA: TGTGCCAGCGGCCTACTAGCGGGGGGGCCAGGTCGGACCTACGAGCAGTACTTC. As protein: CASGLLAGGPGRTYEQYF.

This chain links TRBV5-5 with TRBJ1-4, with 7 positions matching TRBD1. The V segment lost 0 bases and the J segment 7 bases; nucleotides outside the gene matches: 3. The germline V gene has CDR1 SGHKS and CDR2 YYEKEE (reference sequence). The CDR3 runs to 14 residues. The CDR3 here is CASSLGQGGEKLFF. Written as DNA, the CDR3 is TGTGCCAGCAGCTTGGGGCAGGGGGGTGAAAAACTGTTTTTT.